This T cell receptor (beta chain) came from a study of T-cell memory formation after mild COVID-19. Study-wide findings and caveats: CD4+ bias marked clones expanding day 15 to 37, unlike balanced contracting clones.

Germline values: CDR1 GTSNPN, CDR2 SVGIG (reference sequence). This CDR3 has 12 residues. The V gene lost 2 bases and the J gene lost 8 bases, with 10 bases spanning the gap. TCRdb reanalysed the 5' RACE reads using MiXCR and keeps one entry per CDR3 protein. This table holds some 130,000 distinct CDR3 sequences, approximately 5.9% found once. In this sample, this clonotype turned up a few times. Its target is unknown. Sequenced input: PBMCs or a T cell subset sorted from them (not recorded which). V is TRBV30 and J is TRBJ1-3; D perhaps matches TRBD1 (6 bases). The clonotype was recovered from an adult woman who had mild COVID-19 (a few samples of this study predate the infection). Cell type and time point are not known. Here the CDR3 reads CAWSITGYTIYF. The CDR3 DNA reads as TGTGCCTGGAGTATAACAGGGTACACCATATATTTT.